This is a list of T cell receptor beta chains from one sample in a study of naive and memory T cell subsets. TCRdb reprocessed the UMI-ligation and nested PCR reads via MiXCR and lists one record per CDR3 protein. The data show approximately 82,000 distinct CDR3 sequences, about 7% seen once. Sequenced: central memory CD4+ T cells from blood. These receptors were collected from a human donor in good health. Each CDR3 is given with its conserved first and last residue. The order of the fields is J gene, CDR3 length, clone size, V gene, D gene, CDR3 protein, CDR3 DNA. A D gene is named only where the DNA matches it firmly. For some rows the clone size is stated as once, few or many, or as a class when expanded; others skip it.

j_call: TRBJ1-5
cdr3_length: 13
clone_size: -
v_call: TRBV6-1
d_call: -
cdr3_aa: CASSGDQGLVQHF
cdr3_nt: TGTGCCAGCAGTGGGGACCAGGGCCTGGTCCAGCATTTT

j_call: TRBJ1-5
cdr3_length: 16
clone_size: once
v_call: TRBV30
d_call: TRBD1
cdr3_aa: CAWNVRGRGHDQPQHF
cdr3_nt: TGTGCCTGGAATGTACGGGGCAGGGGGCACGATCAGCCCCAGCATTTT

j_call: TRBJ2-4
cdr3_length: 16
clone_size: many
v_call: TRBV2
d_call: TRBD2
cdr3_aa: CASSVGLAVAKNIQYF
cdr3_nt: TGTGCCAGCAGTGTTGGGCTAGCGGTAGCCAAAAACATTCAGTACTTC

j_call: TRBJ1-5
cdr3_length: 12
clone_size: many
v_call: TRBV7-8
d_call: -
cdr3_aa: CASSLAGQPQHF
cdr3_nt: TGTGCCAGCAGCTTAGCGGGTCAGCCCCAGCATTTT

j_call: TRBJ2-7
cdr3_length: 14
clone_size: few
v_call: TRBV2
d_call: TRBD2
cdr3_aa: CARRTSPNSYEQYF
cdr3_nt: TGTGCCAGAAGGACTAGTCCGAACTCCTACGAGCAGTACTTC

j_call: TRBJ1-1
cdr3_length: 13
clone_size: many
v_call: TRBV19
d_call: TRBD1
cdr3_aa: CASSTRTGDEAFF
cdr3_nt: TGTGCCAGTAGTACTAGGACAGGGGATGAAGCTTTCTTT

j_call: TRBJ2-6
cdr3_length: 16
clone_size: -
v_call: TRBV7-3
d_call: -
cdr3_aa: CASSPHVPSGANVLTF
cdr3_nt: TGTGCCAGCAGCCCCCATGTTCCCTCTGGGGCCAACGTCCTGACTTTC

j_call: TRBJ2-1
cdr3_length: 16
clone_size: few
v_call: TRBV12-3/TRBV12-4
d_call: TRBD2
cdr3_aa: CASSRGTTSSYNEQFF
cdr3_nt: TGTGCCAGCAGTCGTGGGACTACCAGCTCCTACAATGAGCAGTTCTTC

j_call: TRBJ2-2
cdr3_length: 13
clone_size: many
v_call: TRBV11-2
d_call: -
cdr3_aa: CASSVQNTGELFF
cdr3_nt: TGTGCCAGCAGTGTGCAAAACACCGGGGAGCTGTTTTTT

j_call: TRBJ2-3
cdr3_length: 19
clone_size: -
v_call: TRBV20-1
d_call: TRBD2
cdr3_aa: CSANTGTSGGGLGTDTQYF
cdr3_nt: TGCAGTGCAAACACCGGGACTAGCGGGGGGGGATTAGGCACAGATACGCAGTATTTT

j_call: TRBJ2-1
cdr3_length: 13
clone_size: many
v_call: TRBV6-4
d_call: -
cdr3_aa: CASSDRDNGGQFF
cdr3_nt: TGTGCCAGCAGTGACAGGGATAATGGAGGGCAGTTCTTC

j_call: TRBJ1-1
cdr3_length: 18
clone_size: -
v_call: TRBV7-8
d_call: TRBD1
cdr3_aa: CASSPTTGRGSPATEALF
cdr3_nt: TGTGCCAGCAGCCCGACAACCGGCAGGGGGTCCCCTGCCACTGAAGCTTTGTTT

j_call: TRBJ2-7
cdr3_length: 15
clone_size: many
v_call: TRBV7-2
d_call: -
cdr3_aa: CASSPTPGISYEQYF
cdr3_nt: TGTGCCAGCAGCCCCACACCAGGGATATCCTACGAGCAGTACTTC

j_call: TRBJ1-2
cdr3_length: 14
clone_size: many
v_call: TRBV7-9
d_call: -
cdr3_aa: CASSLDADFSIGTF
cdr3_nt: TGTGCCAGCAGCTTAGATGCGGATTTTTCTATTGGCACCTTC

j_call: TRBJ1-5
cdr3_length: 15
clone_size: -
v_call: TRBV7-9
d_call: -
cdr3_aa: CASSSFVGSAQPQHF
cdr3_nt: TGTGCCAGCAGCTCTTTTGTAGGGTCCGCGCAGCCCCAGCATTTT

j_call: TRBJ2-1
cdr3_length: 12
clone_size: many
v_call: TRBV2
d_call: TRBD1
cdr3_aa: CASSQQGNEQFF
cdr3_nt: TGTGCCAGCAGCCAACAGGGGAATGAGCAGTTCTTC

j_call: TRBJ1-1
cdr3_length: 14
clone_size: few
v_call: TRBV20-1
d_call: -
cdr3_aa: CSARQDGMNTEAFF
cdr3_nt: TGCAGTGCTAGACAAGACGGAATGAACACTGAAGCTTTCTTT

j_call: TRBJ1-1
cdr3_length: 15
clone_size: -
v_call: TRBV12-3/TRBV12-4
d_call: -
cdr3_aa: CASSPLRPANTEAFF
cdr3_nt: TGTGCCAGCAGCCCCTTACGTCCGGCTAACACTGAAGCTTTCTTT

j_call: TRBJ1-5
cdr3_length: 14
clone_size: many
v_call: TRBV12-3/TRBV12-4
d_call: -
cdr3_aa: CASSLTWGTQPQHF
cdr3_nt: TGTGCCAGCAGTTTAACCTGGGGGACTCAGCCCCAGCATTTT

j_call: TRBJ1-1
cdr3_length: 15
clone_size: many
v_call: TRBV6-6
d_call: -
cdr3_aa: CASSYSWGARSEAFF
cdr3_nt: TGTGCCAGCAGTTACTCGTGGGGGGCGAGATCTGAAGCTTTCTTT

j_call: TRBJ1-1
cdr3_length: 15
clone_size: few
v_call: TRBV3-1
d_call: TRBD1
cdr3_aa: CASSPRDRKNTEAFF
cdr3_nt: TGTGCCAGCAGCCCCAGGGACAGAAAAAACACTGAAGCTTTCTTT

j_call: TRBJ1-5
cdr3_length: 12
clone_size: many
v_call: TRBV12-3/TRBV12-4
d_call: TRBD1
cdr3_aa: CASSSGGQPQHF
cdr3_nt: TGTGCCAGCAGTTCAGGGGGTCAGCCCCAGCATTTT

j_call: TRBJ1-1
cdr3_length: 12
clone_size: many
v_call: TRBV29-1
d_call: -
cdr3_aa: CSAETGSTEAFF
cdr3_nt: TGCAGCGCAGAAACAGGATCCACTGAAGCTTTCTTT

j_call: TRBJ1-2
cdr3_length: 16
clone_size: many
v_call: TRBV18
d_call: -
cdr3_aa: CASSPTGVLQNYGYTF
cdr3_nt: TGTGCCAGCTCACCGACAGGAGTACTGCAAAACTATGGCTACACCTTC

j_call: TRBJ2-3
cdr3_length: 14
clone_size: few
v_call: TRBV6-5
d_call: TRBD2
cdr3_aa: CASSQRGGQDTQYF
cdr3_nt: TGTGCCAGCTCTCAGCGGGGGGGCCAAGATACGCAGTATTTT

j_call: TRBJ1-3
cdr3_length: 16
clone_size: few
v_call: TRBV14
d_call: -
cdr3_aa: CASSQGRHGRENTIYF
cdr3_nt: TGTGCCAGCAGCCAAGGTCGACACGGGAGAGAAAACACCATATATTTT

j_call: TRBJ2-1
cdr3_length: 15
clone_size: few
v_call: TRBV20-1
d_call: TRBD1
cdr3_aa: CSAKLQGASYNEQFF
cdr3_nt: TGCAGTGCTAAATTACAGGGGGCGAGCTACAATGAGCAGTTCTTC

j_call: TRBJ1-5
cdr3_length: 14
clone_size: few
v_call: TRBV7-2
d_call: -
cdr3_aa: CASSLVQANQPQHF
cdr3_nt: TGTGCCAGCAGCTTAGTACAGGCAAATCAGCCCCAGCATTTT

j_call: TRBJ2-2
cdr3_length: 15
clone_size: few
v_call: TRBV7-3
d_call: -
cdr3_aa: CASSPDRAGAGELFF
cdr3_nt: TGTGCCAGCAGCCCCGACAGGGCGGGGGCCGGGGAGCTGTTTTTT

j_call: TRBJ2-1
cdr3_length: 12
clone_size: -
v_call: TRBV28
d_call: -
cdr3_aa: CASSRMRNEQFF
cdr3_nt: TGTGCCAGCAGCCGAATGCGGAATGAGCAGTTCTTC

j_call: TRBJ1-1
cdr3_length: 12
clone_size: many
v_call: TRBV3-1
d_call: -
cdr3_aa: CASSRYGEEAFF
cdr3_nt: TGTGCCAGCAGCCGATACGGCGAGGAAGCTTTCTTT

j_call: TRBJ1-4
cdr3_length: 15
clone_size: many
v_call: TRBV7-9
d_call: TRBD1
cdr3_aa: CASSRGGTANEKLFF
cdr3_nt: TGTGCCAGCAGCCGGGGAGGGACAGCAAATGAAAAACTGTTTTTT

j_call: TRBJ2-5
cdr3_length: 15
clone_size: -
v_call: TRBV6-1
d_call: TRBD1
cdr3_aa: CASRKGTGKQETQYF
cdr3_nt: TGTGCCAGCAGGAAAGGGACAGGGAAACAAGAGACCCAGTACTTC

j_call: TRBJ2-3
cdr3_length: 14
clone_size: many
v_call: TRBV2
d_call: TRBD2
cdr3_aa: CASRVAGAADTQYF
cdr3_nt: TGTGCCAGCAGAGTAGCGGGAGCGGCAGATACGCAGTATTTT

j_call: TRBJ1-1
cdr3_length: 16
clone_size: many
v_call: TRBV5-1
d_call: -
cdr3_aa: CASRQGSTGMNTEAFF
cdr3_nt: TGCGCCAGCAGGCAGGGCTCAACCGGAATGAACACTGAAGCTTTCTTT

j_call: TRBJ2-1
cdr3_length: 15
clone_size: many
v_call: TRBV20-1
d_call: -
cdr3_aa: CSARPAGTLLHEQFF
cdr3_nt: TGCAGTGCTAGACCTGCCGGGACCCTACTCCATGAGCAGTTCTTC

j_call: TRBJ2-7
cdr3_length: 14
clone_size: -
v_call: TRBV6-5
d_call: TRBD2
cdr3_aa: CASNSSGRGYEQYF
cdr3_nt: TGTGCCAGCAATTCTAGCGGGAGGGGCTACGAGCAGTACTTC

j_call: TRBJ1-2
cdr3_length: 14
clone_size: -
v_call: TRBV13
d_call: TRBD1
cdr3_aa: CASSLGQTKYGYTF
cdr3_nt: TGTGCCAGCAGCTTGGGACAGACTAAGTATGGCTACACCTTC

j_call: TRBJ2-2
cdr3_length: 16
clone_size: -
v_call: TRBV7-9
d_call: TRBD1
cdr3_aa: CASSLFGTVNTGELFF
cdr3_nt: TGTGCCAGCAGCTTATTTGGGACAGTTAACACCGGGGAGCTGTTTTTT